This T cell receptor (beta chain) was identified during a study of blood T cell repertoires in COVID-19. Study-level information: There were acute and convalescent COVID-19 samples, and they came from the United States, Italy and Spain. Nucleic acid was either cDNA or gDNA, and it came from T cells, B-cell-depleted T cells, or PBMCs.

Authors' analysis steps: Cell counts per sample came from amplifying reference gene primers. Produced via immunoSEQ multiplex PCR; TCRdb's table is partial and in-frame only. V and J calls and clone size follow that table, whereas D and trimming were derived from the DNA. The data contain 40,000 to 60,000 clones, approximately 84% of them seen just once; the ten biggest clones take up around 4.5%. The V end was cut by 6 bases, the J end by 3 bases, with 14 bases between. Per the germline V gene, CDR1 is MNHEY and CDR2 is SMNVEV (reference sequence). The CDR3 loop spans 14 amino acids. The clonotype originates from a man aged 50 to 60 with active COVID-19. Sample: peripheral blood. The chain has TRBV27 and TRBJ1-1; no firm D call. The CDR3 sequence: CASRARGLYTEAFF. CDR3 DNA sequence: TGTGCCAGCAGGGCCCGAGGGCTCTACACTGAAGCTTTCTTT.